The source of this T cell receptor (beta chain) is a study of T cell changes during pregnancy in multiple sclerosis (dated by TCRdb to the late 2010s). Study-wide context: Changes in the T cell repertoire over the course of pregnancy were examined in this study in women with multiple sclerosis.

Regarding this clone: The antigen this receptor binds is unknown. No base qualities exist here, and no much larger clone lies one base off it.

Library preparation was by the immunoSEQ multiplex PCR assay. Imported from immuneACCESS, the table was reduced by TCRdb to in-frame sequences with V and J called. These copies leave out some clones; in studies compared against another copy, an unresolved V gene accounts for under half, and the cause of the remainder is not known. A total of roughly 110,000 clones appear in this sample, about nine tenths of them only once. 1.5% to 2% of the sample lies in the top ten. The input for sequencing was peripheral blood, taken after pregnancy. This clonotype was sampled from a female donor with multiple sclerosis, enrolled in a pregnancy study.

CDR3 protein: CASSSFDRGNYGYTF. In nucleotide form, the sequence is TGTGCCAGCAGCTCGTTTGACAGGGGAAACTATGGCTACACCTTC. The rearranged chain carries TRBV5-4 and TRBJ1-2, and 8 bases in between align with TRBD1. The CDR3 measures 15 amino acids from cysteine to phenylalanine. Left in the record is the CDR3 DNA by itself, 45 bases read in frame from the first base. In the germline V gene (reference sequence), CDR1 corresponds to SGHNT and CDR2 to YYREEE. Trimming leaves V shorter by 3 bases and J shorter by 2 bases, with the junction holding 6 bases beyond the gene matches.